This T cell receptor beta chain was documented in a study of T cells in Graves' hyperthyroidism and ophthalmopathy. This clonotype was detected a few times. Its antigen is currently unknown. The study enrolled patients aged 18 to 65 with newly diagnosed hyperthyroidism of under 2 months' duration. Patients having uncontrolled infection, another autoimmune disease, pregnancy or lactation were not included. PBMCs were obtained from roughly 10 ml fresh peripheral blood. The investigators amplified TCR beta CDR3 regions from RNA transcripts. The HTBI primer set drove a first-round RT-PCR of the TCR CDR3. TCRdb analysed the multiplex PCR reads with MiXCR anew, one entry per CDR3 protein. The sample has roughly 720,000 distinct CDR3 sequences, roughly 17% seen once. Broader study findings: Blood samples included most of the expanded thyroid clonotypes exceeding 0.001.

The V gene end was trimmed by 3 bases and the J gene end by 7 bases; junction bases not matched to a gene: 4. CDR3 length: 12 amino acids. Germline V gene sequence: CDR1 SQVTM, CDR2 ANQGSEA. The V and J genes are TRBV29-1 and TRBJ1-1, with 8 bases identical to TRBD1. Sequencing was done on a sample of blood. The clonotype comes from a man aged 50-59 years with Graves' hyperthyroidism. The CDR3 spells CSVDQGASEAFF. The CDR3 DNA is TGCAGCGTTGATCAGGGGGCGAGTGAAGCTTTCTTT.